Shown below are 12 T cell receptor beta chains from a single sample sequenced in a study of PD-L1 blockade in urothelial cancer. This table comes from immunoSEQ multiplex PCR, and its TCRdb copy is limited to in-frame clones, with some not included. The repertoire holds more than 85,000 clones, with around 86% as singletons. The sample's time point: pretreatment peripheral blood. Sequencing was performed on PBMCs, taken around atezolizumab (anti-PD-L1) treatment. Receptor source: a man aged 60 to 69 with urothelial cancer.

The chain has TRBV7-2 and TRBJ2-1, with D possibly matching TRBD1 (6 bases). Trimming took off 6 bases at V and 9 bases at J, with 15 bases between the two ends. CDR3 size: 13 residues. The germline V gene encodes CDR1 SGHTA and CDR2 FQGNSA. The CDR3 bases are TGTGCCAGCAGGGCAGGGGAGTGGGGTGAGCAGTTCTTC. It translates to CASRAGEWGEQFF.

The genes are TRBV6-1 and TRBJ2-1, with D possibly TRBD1 on 6 matching bases. With 1 base removed from V and 0 bases from J, the gap between germline ends came to 10 bases. Germline-derived CDR1 and CDR2 are MNHNS and SASEGT. The length of the CDR3 is 16 residues. CDR3 region: CASSEGGGRSYNEQFF. CDR3 nucleotides: TGTGCCAGCAGTGAAGGAGGGGGACGCTCCTACAATGAGCAGTTCTTC.

The V and J genes are TRBV7-9 and TRBJ2-7; 8 nucleotides agree with TRBD1. J lost 4 bases, V lost 2 bases, and 10 bases had no gene match. The CDR3 loop spans 16 amino acids. Germline V gene sequence: CDR1 SEHNR, CDR2 FQNEAQ (reference sequence). The CDR3 region is CASSLRQTTGDYEQYF. The CDR3 DNA follows: TGTGCCAGCAGCTTACGACAAACGACAGGGGATTACGAGCAGTACTTC.

The chain uses TRBV7-2 and TRBJ2-5, with D perhaps matching TRBD2 (5 bases). V was clipped by 1 base and J by 1 base, with 10 bases between them. The CDR3 spans 15 residues. The germline CDR1 and CDR2 sequences are SGHTA and FQGNSA. Written as DNA, the CDR3 is TGTGCCAGCAGCTTAGTTCCCGCGGGCCAAGAGACCCAGTACTTC. As protein: CASSLVPAGQETQYF.

This clone has a single count. The J gene is TRBJ2-5, the V gene TRBV5-1; D is possibly TRBD1 (5 bases). V was clipped by 7 bases and J by 5 bases, with 15 bases between them. The V gene's germline CDR1 is SGHRS and CDR2 YFSETQ. This CDR3 has 13 amino acids. The CDR3 spells CASGQGSQETQYF. The CDR3 DNA follows: TGCGCCAGCGGCCAGGGTTCGCAGGAGACCCAGTACTTC.

The chain employs TRBV19 and TRBJ2-1, with 11 bases aligning to TRBD2. The germline V gene has CDR1 LNHDA and CDR2 SQIVND (reference sequence). The CDR3 consists of 15 residues. Trimming at V came to 5 bases and at J to 1 base, leaving 1 base not matched to a gene. The CDR3 coding sequence is TGTGCCAGTAGTTCTAGCGGGGGGTCCTACAATGAGCAGTTCTTC. It specifies CASSSSGGSYNEQFF.

The chain links TRBV10-3 to TRBJ2-7; perhaps TRBD1 as D (6 bases). This CDR3 comprises 15 residues. Trimming pared 0 bases from V and 3 bases from J, leaving 12 bases between. Germline CDR1 and CDR2: ENHRY and SYGVKD. CDR3 region: CAISESQGHVYEQYF. The CDR3 bases are TGTGCCATCAGTGAGTCGCAGGGGCACGTCTACGAGCAGTACTTC.

The V gene is TRBV15, the J gene TRBJ1-4; 7 positions agree with TRBD1. Germline CDR1 and CDR2: LNHNV and YYDKDF (reference sequence). V shed 2 bases and J 7 bases; nucleotides not matched to a gene: 4. The CDR3 is 14 residues long. The CDR3 nucleotides read TGTGCCACCAGCAGACCGGGACAGAGTGAAAAACTGTTTTTT. Translation gives CATSRPGQSEKLFF.

This chain joins TRBV19 and TRBJ1-6, with unresolved D. This CDR3 is 14 amino acids long. Between the trimmed V and J ends, which lost 6 bases and 6 bases, there was a span of 12 bases. Germline V lookup: CDR1 LNHDA, CDR2 SQIVND (reference sequence). DNA of the CDR3: TGTGCCAGTAGCCCATTTGCGGGTAATTCACCCCTCCACTTT. The encoded protein is CASSPFAGNSPLHF.

The chain uses TRBV2 and TRBJ2-1, with 10 bases fitting TRBD2. The germline gives CDR1 SNHLY, CDR2 FYNNEI. The CDR3 spans 15 residues. V lost 6 bases, J lost 7 bases, and 9 bases stayed unmatched. The CDR3 DNA reads as TGTGCCAGCAGAATTGGTAGCGGGAGGTCAAATGAGCAGTTCTTC. It yields the protein CASRIGSGRSNEQFF.

The chain has TRBV27 and TRBJ1-2; D is unclear. V lost 3 bases and J lost 8, with 13 bases in between. This CDR3 has 13 amino acids. The germline V gene encodes CDR1 MNHEY and CDR2 SMNVEV (reference sequence). The chain's CDR3 is CASSFGVEGGYTF. In DNA, the CDR3 is TGTGCCAGCAGTTTTGGGGTCGAGGGAGGCTACACCTTC.

This clone was counted a single time. This chain links TRBV19 with TRBJ2-1; TRBD2 agrees at 10 bases. The CDR3 is 15 amino acids. CDR1 and CDR2 from the germline V gene are LNHDA and SQIVND (reference sequence). The V gene end was trimmed by 6 bases and the J gene end by 2 bases; junction bases not matched to a gene: 4. The CDR3 DNA follows: TGTGCCAGTAGAAATAGCGGGGGGCCCTACAATGAGCAGTTCTTC. As protein: CASRNSGGPYNEQFF.